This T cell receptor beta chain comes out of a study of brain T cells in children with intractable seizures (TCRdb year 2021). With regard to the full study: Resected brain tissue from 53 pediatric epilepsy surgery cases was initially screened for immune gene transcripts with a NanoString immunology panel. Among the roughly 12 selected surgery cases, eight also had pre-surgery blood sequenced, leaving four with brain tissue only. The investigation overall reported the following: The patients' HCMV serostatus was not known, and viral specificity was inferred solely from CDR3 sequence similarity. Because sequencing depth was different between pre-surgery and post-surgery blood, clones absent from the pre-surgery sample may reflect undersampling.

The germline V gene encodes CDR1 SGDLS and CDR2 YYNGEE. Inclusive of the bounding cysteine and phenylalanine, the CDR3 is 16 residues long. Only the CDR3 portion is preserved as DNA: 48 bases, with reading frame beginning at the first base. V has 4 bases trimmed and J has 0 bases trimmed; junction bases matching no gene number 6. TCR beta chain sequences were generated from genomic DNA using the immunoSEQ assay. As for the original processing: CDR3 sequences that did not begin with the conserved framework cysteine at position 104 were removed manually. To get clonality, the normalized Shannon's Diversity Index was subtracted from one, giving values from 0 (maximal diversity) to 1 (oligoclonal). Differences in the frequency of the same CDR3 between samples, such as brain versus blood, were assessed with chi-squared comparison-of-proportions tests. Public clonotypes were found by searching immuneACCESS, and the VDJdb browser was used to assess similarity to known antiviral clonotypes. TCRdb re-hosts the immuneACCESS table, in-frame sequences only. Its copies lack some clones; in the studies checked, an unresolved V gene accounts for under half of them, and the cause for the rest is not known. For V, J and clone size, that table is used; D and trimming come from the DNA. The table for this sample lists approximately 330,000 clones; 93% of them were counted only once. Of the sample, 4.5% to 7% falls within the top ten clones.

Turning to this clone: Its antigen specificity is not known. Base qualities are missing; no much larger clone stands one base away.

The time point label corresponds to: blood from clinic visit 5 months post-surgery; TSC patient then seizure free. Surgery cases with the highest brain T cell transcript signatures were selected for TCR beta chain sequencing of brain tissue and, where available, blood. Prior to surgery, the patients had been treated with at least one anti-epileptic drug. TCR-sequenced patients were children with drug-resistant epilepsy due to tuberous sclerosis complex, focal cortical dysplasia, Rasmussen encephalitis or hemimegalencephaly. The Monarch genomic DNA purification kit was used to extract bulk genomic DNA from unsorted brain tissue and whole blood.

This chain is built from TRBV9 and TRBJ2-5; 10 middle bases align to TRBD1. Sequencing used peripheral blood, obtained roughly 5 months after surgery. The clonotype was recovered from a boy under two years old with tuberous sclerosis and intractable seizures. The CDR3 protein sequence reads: CASSNWDRGHQETQYF. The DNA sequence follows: TGTGCCAGCAGCAACTGGGACAGGGGCCACCAAGAGACCCAGTACTTC.